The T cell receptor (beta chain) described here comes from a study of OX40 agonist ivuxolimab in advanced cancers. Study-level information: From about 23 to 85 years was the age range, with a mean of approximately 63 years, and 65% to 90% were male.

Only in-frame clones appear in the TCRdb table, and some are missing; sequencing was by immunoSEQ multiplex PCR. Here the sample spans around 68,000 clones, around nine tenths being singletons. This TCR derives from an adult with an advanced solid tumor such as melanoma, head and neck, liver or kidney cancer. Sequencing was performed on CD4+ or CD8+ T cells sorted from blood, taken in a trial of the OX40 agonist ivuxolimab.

CDR3 coding DNA: TGTGCCAGCAGCCCGGGGGTGGTGGACACTGAAGCTTTCTTT. It encodes CASSPGVVDTEAFF. V gene TRBV14 combines with J gene TRBJ1-1, with TRBD1 as a possible D gene (5 bases). V was trimmed by 4 bases and J by 3 bases, leaving 12 bases between them. The CDR3 contains 14 residues. Germline CDR1 SGHDN, CDR2 FVKESK.